Here is one TCR beta chain with its context. Its antigen is unidentified. The sample is drawn from a study of CD4 T cells in relation to SARS-CoV-2 and coronaviruses. Study background: After roughly 11 days of antigen culture, PBMC TCR beta CDR3s were sequenced. Shared crossreactive spike epitopes were mapped to their HLA restriction.

Only in-frame clones appear in the TCRdb table, and some are missing; sequencing was by immunoSEQ multiplex PCR. The sample contains about 20,000 clones, over 70% of which appear only once. V trimming: 3 bases; J trimming: 1 base; junction bases outside the gene matches: 4. CDR3 length: 15 residues. Germline CDR1 reads LNHDA; CDR2 reads SQIVND (reference sequence). CD4+ T cells from unexposed donors were obtained before the COVID-19 pandemic (2011-2018). After about 10 days of culture, CD4+ T cells were isolated. Cultures held 1.5 million to 2.5 million PBMCs per well with about 10 IU/ml IL-2. The source of this sequence is a human donor in good health. V and J are TRBV19 and TRBJ2-3, with 7 bases that match TRBD1. The sample taken for sequencing was CD4+ T cells from PBMCs, cultured in vitro. DNA of the CDR3: TGTGCCAGTAGTATCCAGGGGGACGGCACAGATACGCAGTATTTT. Its protein is CASSIQGDGTDTQYF.